This TCR beta chain appears in the sequencing data of a study of blood T cell repertoires in COVID-19. Study context: Acute-phase and convalescent COVID-19 samples originated in the United States, Italy and Spain. T cells, B-cell-depleted T cells, or PBMCs provided the cDNA or gDNA that served as material.

Per the authors' pipeline: Reference gene primer amplification gave estimated nucleated cell counts. Data came from immunoSEQ multiplex PCR; TCRdb stores just in-frame clones and leaves some out. The V and J calls and the clone size are those of that table, but D and trimming were determined from the DNA. The table has some 78,000 clones, 86% seen once; the top ten hold roughly 5%. The CDR3 runs 15 residues. The germline CDR1 and CDR2 sequences are SGHNT and YYREEE (reference sequence). Unmatched junction bases numbered 4, after V lost 0 bases and J lost 3 bases. Specimen: peripheral blood. The V gene is TRBV5-4, the J gene TRBJ2-7; 9 nucleotides match TRBD2. This TCR was recovered from a man aged 50 or older with active or convalescent COVID-19. In DNA, the CDR3 is TGTGCCAGCAGCTTGGATTCTAGCGGGGTCTACGAGCAGTACTTC. Protein sequence: CASSLDSSGVYEQYF.